The 20 T cell receptor beta chains presented below share a single source sample, sequenced in a study of blood T cell repertoires in COVID-19. Libraries were prepared by immunoSEQ multiplex PCR; TCRdb keeps only in-frame clonotypes and omits some of them. This table holds over 250,000 clones, approximately 85% found once. The sequenced material came from peripheral blood. Receptors originate from a human donor in a cohort sampled during active COVID-19.

This clone was observed at least ten times. The chain combines TRBV7-2 with TRBJ2-1, with 11 bases fitting TRBD2. This CDR3 contains 15 residues. The germline V gene encodes CDR1 SGHTA and CDR2 FQGNSA. V lost 7 bases and J lost 5; bases outside the gene matches: 7. CDR3 in DNA: TGTGCCAGCAAGCGGGGACTAGCGGAAAACAATGAGCAGTTCTTC. Translating gives CASKRGLAENNEQFF. Complete variable domain (other parts from reference TRBV7-2 and TRBJ2-1): GAGVSQSPSNKVTEKGKDVELRCDPISGHTALYWYRQSLGQGLEFLIYFQGNSAPDKSGLPSDRFSAERTGGSVSTLTIQRTQQEDSAVYLCASKRGLAENNEQFFGPGTRLTVL.

V is TRBV29-1 and J is TRBJ1-1, with D perhaps TRBD1 (5 bases). V lost 8 bases and J 0 bases, leaving 10 bases between the germline ends. The CDR3 sequence is 12 residues long. Germline CDR1 and CDR2: SQVTM and ANQGSEA. The CDR3: CSLGGVNTEAFF. The DNA of the CDR3 is TGCAGCCTGGGGGGGGTGAACACTGAAGCTTTCTTT.

A word on this clone: This specimen includes other DNA sequences encoding the same CDR3. The V gene is TRBV9, the J gene TRBJ2-1; D may be TRBD2 (5 bases). Germline CDR1 is SGDLS and CDR2 is YYNGEE. The CDR3 is 14 amino acids. With 2 bases removed from V and 0 bases from J, the gap between germline ends came to 6 bases. For the CDR3, the DNA is TGTGCCAGCAGCGTCACTAGCTCCTACAATGAGCAGTTCTTC. It translates to CASSVTSSYNEQFF.

V gene TRBV9 combines with J gene TRBJ2-2, with D uncertain. The germline V and J ends were trimmed by 2 bases and 0 bases, with 8 bases remaining between them. The CDR3 is made up of 15 amino acids. Germline V lookup: CDR1 SGDLS, CDR2 YYNGEE. The CDR3 sequence: CASSVGRPNTGELFF. CDR3 nucleotide sequence: TGTGCCAGCAGCGTTGGCAGGCCGAACACCGGGGAGCTGTTTTTT.

This clone was seen a few times. The chain links TRBV6-1 to TRBJ2-4; 10 bases map to TRBD2. CDR3 length: 15 residues. V shed 2 bases, J shed 5 bases, and the junction held 3 bases outside the gene matches. Germline V CDR1 and CDR2: MNHNS, SASEGT. DNA of the CDR3: TGTGCCAGCAGTGAACCCGGACTAGCGGAAAACATTCAGTACTTC. Its protein product is CASSEPGLAENIQYF.

The J gene is TRBJ1-2, the V gene TRBV5-1; TRBD1 aligns across 8 bases. The ends lost 4 bases at V and 1 base at J; junction bases unmatched: 9. Germline-derived CDR1 and CDR2 are SGHRS and YFSETQ. CDR3 size: 16 residues. DNA for the CDR3: TGCGCCAGCAGCCCTTATCCGGGACAGGTTAACTATGGCTACACCTTC. As protein: CASSPYPGQVNYGYTF.

This clone was recorded a few times. The chain employs TRBV11-1 and TRBJ1-5, with 8 bases matching TRBD1. CDR1 is SGHAT, CDR2 FQDESV, per germline (reference sequence). V dropped 5 bases and J dropped 3; count of bases not matched to a gene: 3. This CDR3 spans 14 amino acids. The CDR3 DNA is TGTGCCAGCAGCGACAGGGGATACAATCAGCCCCAGCATTTT. It is translated as CASSDRGYNQPQHF.

The chain carries TRBV19 and TRBJ1-5; 7 bases map to TRBD1. CDR3 size: 15 residues. Germline trimming cut 6 bases from V and 3 bases from J; bases unmatched to any gene: 8. Germline V gene sequence: CDR1 LNHDA, CDR2 SQIVND (reference sequence). CDR3 in amino acids: CASRPGQTTNQPQHF. In nucleotides, the CDR3 is TGTGCCAGTAGACCGGGACAGACGACCAATCAGCCCCAGCATTTT.

V usage is TRBV9 and J usage is TRBJ2-1; 13 nucleotides align to TRBD2. J was trimmed by 7 bases and V by 4 bases; bases with no gene match: 8. The CDR3 is made up of 16 amino acids. Germline assignment: CDR1 SGDLS and CDR2 YYNGEE. DNA of the CDR3: TGTGCCAGCAGCCCCCAGGGGACTAGCGGGGCTAATGAGCAGTTCTTC. Amino acid sequence: CASSPQGTSGANEQFF.

The chain carries TRBV2 and TRBJ2-2, with 8 bases fitting TRBD1. This CDR3 region has 16 residues. V lost 6 bases to trimming and J lost 1 base; unmatched junction nucleotides: 7. CDR1 SNHLY and CDR2 FYNNEI come from the germline V gene. CDR3 protein: CASSRRTGRNTGELFF. The CDR3 nucleotides read TGTGCCAGCAGCAGAAGGACAGGGAGGAACACCGGGGAGCTGTTTTTT.

This clone was detected only once. The chain links TRBV7-2 to TRBJ2-3, with 10 bases that match TRBD1. Germline V lookup: CDR1 SGHTA, CDR2 FQGNSA. With 7 bases clipped from V and 3 bases from J, the junction kept 4 bases outside the gene matches. The CDR3 sequence is 14 residues long. Here the CDR3 reads CASKKGQGTDTQYF. The CDR3 coding sequence is TGTGCCAGCAAGAAGGGACAGGGGACAGATACGCAGTATTTT.

The V gene is TRBV7-3, the J gene TRBJ2-1, with D unresolved. The CDR3 loop spans 13 amino acids. V was trimmed by 4 bases and J by 3 bases, leaving 7 bases between them. Germline V gene lookup returns CDR1 SGHTA and CDR2 FQGTGA. DNA for the CDR3: TGTGCCAGCAGCTCCCAGGACTACAATGAGCAGTTCTTC. Its protein product is CASSSQDYNEQFF.

The chain employs TRBV5-1 and TRBJ2-3, with TRBD2 identical over 10 bases. The CDR3 spans 16 residues. From germline, CDR1 is SGHRS and CDR2 YFSETQ. Losses at the gene ends were 5 bases for V and 0 bases for J; bases not matched to a gene: 6. The CDR3 spells CASRPGTSASTDTQYF. The CDR3 DNA reads as TGCGCCAGCAGACCCGGGACTAGCGCTAGCACAGATACGCAGTATTTT.

This chain connects TRBV5-8 to TRBJ2-2, with D maybe TRBD2 (6 bases). This CDR3 region has 16 residues. Germline lookup yields CDR1 SGHTS and CDR2 YDEGEE. V lost 6 bases and J 3 bases, leaving 18 bases between the germline ends. The CDR3, as DNA: TGTGCCAGCATCCGTTTGACTAGTGCGGACACCGGGGAGCTGTTTTTT. It codes for CASIRLTSADTGELFF.

The gene calls are TRBV9 and TRBJ1-1, with 7 positions matching TRBD1. Germline CDR1 reads SGDLS; CDR2 reads YYNGEE. The CDR3 is made up of 14 amino acids. Losses at the gene ends were 3 bases for V and 4 bases for J; bases not matched to a gene: 6. CDR3 residues: CASSAQGVGTEAFF. The DNA for the CDR3 is TGTGCCAGCAGCGCCCAGGGGGTAGGCACTGAAGCTTTCTTT.

The rearrangement links TRBV30 to TRBJ2-4; no clear D gene. CDR1 is GTSNPN and CDR2 is SVGIG in the germline V gene (reference sequence). Trimming shortened V by 5 bases and J by 7 bases, and 12 bases separated the two germline ends. This CDR3 is 12 amino acids long. For the CDR3, the DNA is TGTGCCTGGGAGGAGAAAGTGAACATTCAGTACTTC. Amino acid sequence: CAWEEKVNIQYF.

J is TRBJ2-7 and V is TRBV28; 9 bases agree with TRBD1. The V segment lost 5 bases and the J segment 3 bases; nucleotides outside the gene matches: 11. The CDR3 extends over 16 amino acids. From germline, CDR1 is MDHEN and CDR2 SYDVKM. CDR3 sequence (DNA): TGTGCCAGCAGTCCGTCCCTGGGACAGGGACGCTACGAGCAGTACTTC. This translates into CASSPSLGQGRYEQYF.

The V call is TRBV19, the J call TRBJ1-2; 7 bases align to TRBD1. The V and J ends lost 5 bases and 5 bases, in that order; junction bases with no gene match: 8. This CDR3 contains 14 residues. Germline V lookup: CDR1 LNHDA, CDR2 SQIVND (reference sequence). The CDR3 nucleotides read TGTGCCAGTAGTCCCACAGGGGCGGGGTATGGCTACACCTTC. Translating it yields CASSPTGAGYGYTF.

The rearrangement links TRBV28 to TRBJ1-4, with a weak D call TRBD1 (6 bases). Trimming shortened V by 3 bases and J by 10 bases, and 18 bases separated the two germline ends. Germline assignment: CDR1 MDHEN and CDR2 SYDVKM. The CDR3 contains 15 residues. The CDR3 loop is CASSLSSTGGGKLFF. The CDR3 DNA reads TGTGCCAGCAGTTTGTCTTCTACTGGGGGCGGAAAACTGTTTTTT.

The chain is built from TRBV7-8 and TRBJ2-1; 10 bases fit TRBD2. The trim removed 5 bases at V and 1 base at J, leaving 5 bases unmatched. Germline V gives CDR1 SGHVS, CDR2 FQNEAQ. The CDR3 spans 16 residues. CDR3 DNA sequence: TGTGCCAGCAGCCCTAGCGGGAGTACGTCCTACAATGAGCAGTTCTTC. It is translated as CASSPSGSTSYNEQFF.